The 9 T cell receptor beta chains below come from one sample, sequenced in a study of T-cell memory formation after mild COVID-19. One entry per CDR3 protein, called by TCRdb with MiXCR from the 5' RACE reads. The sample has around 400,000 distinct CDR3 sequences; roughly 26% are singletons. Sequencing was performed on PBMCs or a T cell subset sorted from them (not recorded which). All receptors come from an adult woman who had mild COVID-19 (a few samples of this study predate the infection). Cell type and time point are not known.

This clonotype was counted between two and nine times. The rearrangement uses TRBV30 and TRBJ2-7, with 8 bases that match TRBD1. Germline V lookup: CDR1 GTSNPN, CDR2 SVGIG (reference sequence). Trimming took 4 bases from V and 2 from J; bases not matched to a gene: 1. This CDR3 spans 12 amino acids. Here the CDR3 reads CAWMGQAYEQYF. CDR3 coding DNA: TGTGCCTGGATGGGACAGGCCTACGAGCAGTACTTC.

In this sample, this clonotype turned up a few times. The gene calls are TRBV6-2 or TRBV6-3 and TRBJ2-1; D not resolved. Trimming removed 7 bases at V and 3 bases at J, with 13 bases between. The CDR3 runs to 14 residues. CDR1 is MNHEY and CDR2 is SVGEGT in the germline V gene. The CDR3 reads CASMVADNYNEQFF. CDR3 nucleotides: TGTGCCAGCATGGTAGCCGATAACTACAATGAGCAGTTCTTC.

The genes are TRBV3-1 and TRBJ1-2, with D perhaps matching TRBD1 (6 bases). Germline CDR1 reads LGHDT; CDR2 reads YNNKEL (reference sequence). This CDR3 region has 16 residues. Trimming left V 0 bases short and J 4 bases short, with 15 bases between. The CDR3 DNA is TGTGCCAGCAGCCAAGAAAACGGGGGCAGAATCTATGGCTACACCTTC. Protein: CASSQENGGRIYGYTF.

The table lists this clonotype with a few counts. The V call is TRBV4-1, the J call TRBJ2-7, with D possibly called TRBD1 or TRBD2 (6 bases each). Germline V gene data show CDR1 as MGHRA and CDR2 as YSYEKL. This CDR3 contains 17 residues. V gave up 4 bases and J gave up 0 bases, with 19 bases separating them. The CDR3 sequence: CASSPRTVGGTSYEQYF. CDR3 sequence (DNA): TGCGCCAGCAGCCCCCGTACGGTCGGGGGCACCTCCTACGAGCAGTACTTC.

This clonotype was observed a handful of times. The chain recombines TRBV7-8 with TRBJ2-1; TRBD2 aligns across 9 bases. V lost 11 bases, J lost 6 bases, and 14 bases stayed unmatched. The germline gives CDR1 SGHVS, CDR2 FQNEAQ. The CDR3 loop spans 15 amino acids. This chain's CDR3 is CASNPTSGRINEQFF. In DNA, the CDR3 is TGTGCCTCTAACCCCACTAGCGGGCGAATCAATGAGCAGTTCTTC.

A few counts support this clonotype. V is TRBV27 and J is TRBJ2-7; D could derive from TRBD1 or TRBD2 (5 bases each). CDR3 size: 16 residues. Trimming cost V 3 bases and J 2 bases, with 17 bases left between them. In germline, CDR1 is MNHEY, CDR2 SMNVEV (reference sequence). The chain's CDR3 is CASSFGQGRGTYEQYF. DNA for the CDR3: TGTGCCAGCAGTTTCGGGCAGGGAAGAGGGACCTACGAGCAGTACTTC.

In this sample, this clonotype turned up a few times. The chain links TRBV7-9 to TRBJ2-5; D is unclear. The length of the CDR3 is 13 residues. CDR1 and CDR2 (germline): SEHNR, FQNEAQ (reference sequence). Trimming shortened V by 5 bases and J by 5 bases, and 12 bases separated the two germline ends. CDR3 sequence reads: CASSTGVAETQYF. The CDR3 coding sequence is TGTGCCAGCAGCACTGGGGTAGCCGAGACCCAGTACTTC.

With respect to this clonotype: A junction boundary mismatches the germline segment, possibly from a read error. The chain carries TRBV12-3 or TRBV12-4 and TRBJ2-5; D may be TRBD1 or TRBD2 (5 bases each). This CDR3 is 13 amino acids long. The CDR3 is CASSLRGQKTQYF. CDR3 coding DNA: TGTGCCAGCAGCCTACGGGGCCAAAAGACCCAGTACTTC.

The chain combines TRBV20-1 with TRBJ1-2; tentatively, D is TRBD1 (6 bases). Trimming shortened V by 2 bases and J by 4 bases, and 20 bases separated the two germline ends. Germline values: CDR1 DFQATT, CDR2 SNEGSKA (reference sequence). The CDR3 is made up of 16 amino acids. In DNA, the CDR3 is TGCAGTGCTAGACTCCGAGTACAGGGCGGGGGCTATGGCTACACCTTC. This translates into CSARLRVQGGGYGYTF.